This T cell receptor beta chain was obtained from a study of monozygotic twins with inflammatory bowel disease. Study observations and caveats: With others, IBD patients shared fewer clonotypes than healthy twins did, especially with disease activity.

Remarks on this clonotype: Its antigen is unidentified.

Each TCR library used about 3,500 ng of total RNA. Eight separate reactions per sample yielded the cDNA. One entry per CDR3 protein, without DNA, is what TCRdb gives after re-calling the 5' RACE reads. The table lists about 380,000 distinct CDR3 sequences. Germline loops: CDR1 LGHNA, CDR2 YNFKEQ. This CDR3 has 18 residues. Sequencing was performed on blood. The receptor comes from a human donor with ulcerative colitis or Crohn's disease, or a healthy co-twin of an affected twin (not recorded which). The chain links TRBV4-2 to TRBJ2-7; TCRdb returns TRBD1, unconfirmable since there is no DNA. The CDR3 spells CASSQEVPDGTVSYEQYF.